Each of the 19 T cell receptor beta chains below was sequenced from the same sample in a study of blood T cell repertoires in COVID-19. Generated by immunoSEQ multiplex PCR, the TCRdb table keeps only in-frame clones and is missing some. Altogether over 130,000 clones are present, about 91% being singletons, with the ten largest covering roughly 28%. Sequencing was carried out using peripheral blood. Source of these receptors: a human donor in a cohort sampled during active COVID-19.

This chain uses TRBV9 with TRBJ1-1; D gene uncertain. There are 13 residues in the CDR3. Deletions cut 1 base from V and 6 bases from J, with 10 bases between. The germline V gene encodes CDR1 SGDLS and CDR2 YYNGEE. The CDR3 DNA reads TGTGCCAGCAGCGTATCGCATGAGGCTGAAGCTTTCTTT. It specifies CASSVSHEAEAFF.

V and J are TRBV4-3 and TRBJ1-2, with a possible D match to TRBD1 (6 bases). The CDR3 is made up of 15 amino acids. Germline CDR1 reads LGHNA; CDR2 reads YSLEER. V was trimmed by 0 bases and J by 5 bases, leaving 13 bases between them. In nucleotides, the CDR3 is TGCGCCAGCAGCCAAGAGGCCGGGACACCGTATGGCTACACCTTC. It codes for CASSQEAGTPYGYTF.

The rearrangement uses TRBV5-5 and TRBJ1-1, with a tentative D call TRBD1 (6 bases). The CDR3 is 15 residues long. V lost 0 bases and J lost 7, with 16 bases in between. Per germline, CDR1 SGHKS and CDR2 YYEKEE (reference sequence). The CDR3 spells CASSLAPGVGYEAFF. CDR3 DNA sequence: TGTGCCAGCAGCTTGGCTCCAGGGGTCGGTTATGAAGCTTTCTTT.

The rearrangement joins TRBV4-1 to TRBJ1-2; no clear D gene. Germline-derived CDR1 and CDR2 are MGHRA and YSYEKL. The CDR3 contains 20 residues. The V gene lost 2 bases and the J gene lost 3 bases, with 28 bases spanning the gap. The DNA for the CDR3 is TGCGCCAGCAGCCAATCCCTTGTGAGTGGCTGGTCCCGGCTAGACTATGGCTACACCTTC. It is translated as CASSQSLVSGWSRLDYGYTF.

This clone was found a few times. The chain employs TRBV6-5 and TRBJ1-6; D is perhaps TRBD1 (6 bases). Germline values: CDR1 MNHEY, CDR2 SVGAGI. V was clipped by 4 bases and J by 9 bases, with 13 bases between them. CDR3 length equals 14 residues. The CDR3 is CASSLIGGSSPLHF. The CDR3 DNA follows: TGTGCCAGCAGTTTGATAGGGGGAAGTTCACCCCTCCACTTT.

The CDR3 region is CASSWDSYGYTF. DNA of the CDR3: TGTGCCAGCAGTTGGGACAGCTATGGCTACACCTTC. This chain links TRBV12-3 or TRBV12-4 with TRBJ1-2; 7 nucleotides match TRBD1. V lost 4 bases, J lost 4 bases, and 0 bases stayed unmatched. The CDR3 is made up of 12 amino acids.

This chain uses TRBV5-1 with TRBJ2-1; 7 bases line up with TRBD1. Germline loops: CDR1 SGHRS, CDR2 YFSETQ. After removal of 4 bases from V and 7 bases from J, the junction contained 5 bases not matched to a gene. This CDR3 is 13 amino acids long. The CDR3 loop is CASSPDRANEQFF. The CDR3 region has the DNA TGCGCCAGCAGCCCTGACAGGGCAAATGAGCAGTTCTTC.

The rearrangement links TRBV2 to TRBJ2-5, with TRBD1 identical over 12 bases. There are 17 residues in the CDR3. Germline CDR1 SNHLY, CDR2 FYNNEI. J lost 4 bases, V lost 6 bases, and 12 bases had no gene match. The CDR3, as DNA: TGTGCCAGCAGGCCGGGACAGGGGGCTCTCCCCCGAGAGACCCAGTACTTC. Its protein is CASRPGQGALPRETQYF.

This chain joins TRBV19 and TRBJ1-1; maybe TRBD1 (5 bases). With 1 base removed from V and 1 base from J, the gap between germline ends came to 7 bases. CDR3 length: 14 amino acids. Germline V CDR1 and CDR2: LNHDA, SQIVND (reference sequence). This CDR3 is CASSIGGANTEAFF. In DNA, the CDR3 is TGTGCCAGTAGTATAGGGGGCGCGAACACTGAAGCTTTCTTT. The full variable domain, completed using reference TRBV19 and TRBJ1-1, is DGGITQSPKYLFRKEGQNVTLSCEQNLNHDAMYWYRQDPGQGLRLIYYSQIVNDFQKGDIAEGYSVSREKKESFPLTVTSAQKNPTAFYLCASSIGGANTEAFFGQGTRLTVV.

The rearrangement uses TRBV19 and TRBJ1-6; 7 bases are shared with TRBD1. V trimming: 10 bases; J trimming: 7 bases; junction bases outside the gene matches: 10. Germline V CDR1 and CDR2: LNHDA, SQIVND (reference sequence). The length of the CDR3 is 14 residues. In nucleotides, the CDR3 is TGTGCCACCAATTCCGGGACAGCAAATTCACCCCTCCACTTT. Encoded protein: CATNSGTANSPLHF.

The V gene is TRBV24-1, the J gene TRBJ1-5; the D gene is possibly TRBD1 (5 bases). There are 13 residues in the CDR3. Trimming took off 7 bases at V and 4 bases at J, with 10 bases between the two ends. CDR1 and CDR2 (germline): KGHDR, SFDVKD. CDR3 sequence reads: CATSRGTNQPQHF. In DNA, the CDR3 is TGTGCCACCAGCCGCGGGACGAATCAGCCCCAGCATTTT.

The chain joins TRBV7-2 to TRBJ1-6, with TRBD1 matching 7 bases. This CDR3 spans 13 amino acids. V was clipped by 2 bases and J by 17 bases; unmatched bases: 9. CDR1 and CDR2 (germline): SGHTA, FQGNSA. This CDR3 reads CASSLPVQGEVHF. The CDR3 DNA reads as TGTGCCAGCAGCTTACCGGTGCAGGGGGAGGTCCACTTT.

The chain carries TRBV27 and TRBJ2-5; D might be TRBD2 (6 bases). Per the germline V gene, CDR1 is MNHEY and CDR2 is SMNVEV (reference sequence). V lost 6 bases to trimming and J lost 4 bases, with 15 bases between them. There are 14 residues in the CDR3. The CDR3 loop is CASSIGTPVETQYF. CDR3 nucleotide sequence: TGTGCCAGCAGCATCGGGACTCCAGTAGAGACCCAGTACTTC.

V gene TRBV6-5 combines with J gene TRBJ2-5, with D perhaps TRBD1 (6 bases). The length of the CDR3 is 15 residues. The ends were cut back, 0 bases at V and 5 bases at J, with 13 bases in the middle. Germline CDR1 MNHEY, CDR2 SVGAGI. The CDR3 nucleotides read TGTGCCAGCAGTTACTCGGGACACGGGCAGGAGACCCAGTACTTC. Translating it yields CASSYSGHGQETQYF.

The chain has TRBV11-3 and TRBJ1-1, with D possibly matching TRBD1 (6 bases). The CDR3 totals 12 residues. Germline CDR1 is SGHNT and CDR2 is YENEEA. V was cut by 4 bases and J by 6 bases, with 9 bases left in between. The CDR3 region is CASSSGAAEAFF. The CDR3, as DNA: TGTGCCAGCAGCTCAGGGGCAGCTGAAGCTTTCTTT.

This sequence joins TRBV5-6 and TRBJ2-5; D not resolved. V was clipped by 0 bases and J by 0 bases, with 6 bases between them. Germline V gene lookup returns CDR1 SGHDT and CDR2 YYEEEE. The CDR3 is made up of 14 amino acids. CDR3 in amino acids: CASSLAGYQETQYF. In DNA form, the CDR3 reads TGTGCCAGCAGCTTGGCAGGATACCAAGAGACCCAGTACTTC.

V gene TRBV7-8 combines with J gene TRBJ2-7; 7 bases line up with TRBD1. The V and J ends lost 5 bases and 4 bases, in that order; junction bases with no gene match: 8. There are 14 residues in the CDR3. The V gene's germline CDR1 is SGHVS and CDR2 FQNEAQ. This CDR3 is CASSPRDSSYEQYF. The CDR3 DNA follows: TGTGCCAGCAGCCCACGGGACAGCTCATACGAGCAGTACTTC.

This clone was observed a few times. The chain uses TRBV5-6 and TRBJ1-2; 7 bases map to TRBD1. Per the germline V gene, CDR1 is SGHDT and CDR2 is YYEEEE. V was clipped by 5 bases and J by 6 bases; unmatched bases: 10. This CDR3 region has 14 residues. The CDR3 protein is CASRRQGNLDGYTF. CDR3 DNA: TGTGCCAGCAGGCGACAGGGAAATCTAGATGGCTACACCTTC.

This clone has a handful of counts. The chain recombines TRBV7-9 with TRBJ1-5, with D uncertain. The CDR3 totals 15 residues. Per germline, CDR1 SEHNR and CDR2 FQNEAQ (reference sequence). The V end lost 5 bases, the J end lost 1 base, and 12 bases lay between the germline ends. The CDR3 sequence is CASSRGVESNQPQHF. Written as DNA, the CDR3 is TGTGCCAGCAGCCGGGGAGTTGAAAGCAATCAGCCCCAGCATTTT.